The clone carrying this T cell receptor beta chain was counted between two and nine times. Some clones are missing from TCRdb's copy, which holds only in-frame ones; the method was immunoSEQ multiplex PCR. Of tens of thousands of clones listed, 94% are singletons. These data come from a study of T cell changes during pregnancy in multiple sclerosis. The V gene's germline CDR1 is SGHAT and CDR2 FQNNGV. J lost 14 bases, V lost 5 bases, and 7 bases had no gene match. The CDR3 consists of 13 residues. This specimen was peripheral blood, taken in the third trimester of pregnancy. This receptor was identified in a female donor with multiple sclerosis, enrolled in a pregnancy study. J is TRBJ2-1 and V is TRBV11-2; 12 bases line up with TRBD2. This chain's CDR3 is CASSLSTSGGEFF. DNA for the CDR3: TGTGCCAGCAGCCTATCGACTAGCGGGGGAGAGTTCTTC. Full variable domain (missing parts from reference TRBV11-2 and TRBJ2-1): EAGVAQSPRYKIIEKRQSVAFWCNPISGHATLYWYQQILGQGPKLLIQFQNNGVVDDSQLPKDRFSAERLKGVDSTLKIQPAKLEDSAVYLCASSLSTSGGEFFGPGTRLTVL.